Sequencing of this T cell receptor beta chain was carried out in a study of T cells expressing NK-cell markers. With respect to this clonotype: Antigen unknown.

TCRdb reanalyzed the 5' RACE reads and collapses them to one entry per CDR3 protein, without DNA. Its listing shows over 350,000 distinct CDR3 sequences. Findings and caveats of the study: NKG2C+ dominant clonotype frequencies in 5 or 6 donors were about 1.0-7.0% of CD8+ T cells.

The sequencing input was blood T cells: a sorted CD56 or NKG2C T cell subset, CD4+ or CD8+ T cells, or bulk PBMC T cells (not recorded which). This TCR was sampled from a woman in her 50s in good health.

The CDR3 sequence: CATSDFTGHHNEQFF. V and J are TRBV24-1 and TRBJ2-1. Germline loops: CDR1 KGHDR, CDR2 SFDVKD. The CDR3 loop spans 15 amino acids.